This TCR beta chain derives from a study of regulatory T cells in long-lasting Graves disease. The TCR beta library used iRepertoire HTBI primers with Arm-PCR amplification of CDR3. TCRdb processed the multiplex PCR reads anew with MiXCR; each CDR3 protein has one entry. Seen here are around 480,000 distinct CDR3 sequences, 15% to 20% observed once, and the top ten hold just under 25%. This clonotype was found a few times. Germline V lookup: CDR1 LNHDA, CDR2 SQIVND (reference sequence). Trimming shortened V by 7 bases and J by 1 base, and 13 bases separated the two germline ends. The CDR3 consists of 14 residues. Time point described: newly diagnosed GD, antithyroid drugs for less than 3 months. TCR sequences were obtained from RNA taken from PBMCs. Patient provenance is recorded as an endocrinology department in Xi'an, China. This same sample was also taken into another study, of T cells in Graves' hyperthyroidism and ophthalmopathy. That report notes: Using the HTBI primer set, a first-round RT-PCR was run on the TCR CDR3. The blood repertoire included most of the expanded thyroid clonotypes above 0.001.

The sequence was obtained from a woman aged 35-65 years with Graves disease. The sequencing here drew on peripheral blood mononuclear cells (PBMCs), taken at new diagnosis, from a patient treated with antithyroid drugs. V is TRBV19 and J is TRBJ1-1; weak D call: TRBD1 (5 bases). This chain's CDR3 is CASIPPGGNTEAFF. As DNA, the CDR3 is TGTGCCAGTATCCCCCCGGGGGGGAACACTGAAGCTTTCTTT.